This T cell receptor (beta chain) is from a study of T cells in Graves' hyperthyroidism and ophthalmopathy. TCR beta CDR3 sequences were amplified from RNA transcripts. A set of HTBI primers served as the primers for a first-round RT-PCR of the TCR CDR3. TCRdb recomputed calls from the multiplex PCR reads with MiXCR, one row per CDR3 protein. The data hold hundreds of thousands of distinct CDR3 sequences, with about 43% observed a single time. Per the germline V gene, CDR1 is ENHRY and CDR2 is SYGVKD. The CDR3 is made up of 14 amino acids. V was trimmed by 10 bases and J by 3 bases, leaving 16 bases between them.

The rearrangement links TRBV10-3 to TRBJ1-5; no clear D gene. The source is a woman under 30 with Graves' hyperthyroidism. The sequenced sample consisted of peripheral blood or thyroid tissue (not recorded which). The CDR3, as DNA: TGTGCCAGCTGCCCCATCCACATCAATCAGCCCCAGCATTTT. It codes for CASCPIHINQPQHF.